The 27 T cell receptor beta chains presented below share a single source sample, sequenced in a study of T cell changes during pregnancy in multiple sclerosis. Sequenced by immunoSEQ multiplex PCR; TCRdb stores in-frame clones only, minus some. The table shows about 50,000 clones, with about 93% occurring only once. The sample in question was CD4+ T cells from peripheral blood mononuclear cells, obtained after pregnancy. The receptors shown here come from a female donor with multiple sclerosis, enrolled in a pregnancy study.

The V gene is TRBV11-2, the J gene TRBJ1-2; D ambiguous. The CDR3 runs 13 residues. In germline, CDR1 is SGHAT, CDR2 FQNNGV. Trimming cost V 5 bases and J 3 bases, with 10 bases left between them. CDR3 protein: CASSQDTHYGYTF. DNA of the CDR3: TGTGCCAGCAGCCAAGACACTCACTATGGCTACACCTTC.

The J gene is TRBJ1-2, the V gene TRBV19; 9 positions agree with TRBD1. V dropped 3 bases and J dropped 8; count of bases not matched to a gene: 4. Germline V gives CDR1 LNHDA, CDR2 SQIVND (reference sequence). This CDR3 is built from 13 residues. In DNA, the CDR3 is TGTGCCAGTAGTATCAGACAGGGGGACGGCTACACCTTC. Its protein product is CASSIRQGDGYTF.

This clone was detected only once. The chain employs TRBV9 and TRBJ1-1, with unresolved D. Germline assignment: CDR1 SGDLS and CDR2 YYNGEE. V was pared by 1 base and J by 1 base, with 5 bases between. The CDR3 covers 13 residues. The CDR3 spells CASSVLRNTEAFF. CDR3 nucleotide sequence: TGTGCCAGCAGCGTACTAAGGAACACTGAAGCTTTCTTT.

This clone was counted once. The gene calls are TRBV5-8 and TRBJ1-5; D is unclear. Trimming took 5 bases from V and 5 from J, leaving 11 bases between them. The CDR3 is 13 residues long. Germline-derived CDR1 and CDR2 are SGHTS and YDEGEE. The CDR3 here is CASSDDIYQPQHF. As DNA, the CDR3 is TGTGCCAGCAGTGATGACATCTATCAGCCCCAGCATTTT.

The V and J genes are TRBV5-1 and TRBJ2-3; possible D gene TRBD2, 6 bases. V lost 0 bases and J 0 bases, leaving 14 bases between the germline ends. The germline gives CDR1 SGHRS, CDR2 YFSETQ. CDR3 length equals 17 residues. CDR3 sequence: CASSLVFGGTSTDTQYF. CDR3 in DNA: TGCGCCAGCAGCTTGGTATTCGGCGGGACTAGCACAGATACGCAGTATTTT.

The chain has TRBV5-1 and TRBJ2-2; possibly TRBD1 for D (6 bases). The CDR3 consists of 13 residues. V lost 7 bases, J lost 3 bases, and 10 bases lay in between. Germline V lookup: CDR1 SGHRS, CDR2 YFSETQ. In DNA, the CDR3 is TGCGCCAGCTCACAGGGAGACACCGGGGAGCTGTTTTTT. Protein: CASSQGDTGELFF.

This clone was recorded once. V usage is TRBV6-1 and J usage is TRBJ1-2; unclear D gene. Trimming shortened V by 3 bases and J by 3 bases, and 5 bases separated the two germline ends. Germline CDR1 and CDR2: MNHNS and SASEGT. CDR3 length equals 12 residues. In nucleotides, the CDR3 is TGTGCCAGCAGTGAGAGCGACTATGGCTACACCTTC. This sequence encodes CASSESDYGYTF.

This chain connects TRBV7-6 to TRBJ2-3; D is ambiguous. The V gene's germline CDR1 is SGHVS and CDR2 FNYEAQ. The germline V and J ends were trimmed by 5 bases and 0 bases, with 9 bases remaining between them. The CDR3 has 14 amino acids. The DNA for the CDR3 is TGTGCCAGCAGCCTCTCGACAAGCACAGATACGCAGTATTTT. Amino acids: CASSLSTSTDTQYF. Based on the CDR3 plus reference TRBV7-6 and TRBJ2-3, the full variable domain is GAGVSQSPRYKVTKRGQDVALRCDPISGHVSLYWYRQALGQGPEFLTYFNYEAQQDKSGLPNDRFSAERPEGSISTLTIQRTEQRDSAMYRCASSLSTSTDTQYFGPGTRLTVL.

This sequence joins TRBV2 and TRBJ2-5; 7 nucleotides align to TRBD1. The CDR3 is made up of 15 amino acids. Germline-derived CDR1 and CDR2 are SNHLY and FYNNEI. Trimming cost V 4 bases and J 4 bases; bases outside gene matches: 9. The CDR3 sequence is CASSVDTGVGETQYF. For the CDR3, the DNA is TGTGCCAGCAGTGTGGATACAGGGGTCGGAGAGACCCAGTACTTC.

The rearrangement uses TRBV19 and TRBJ2-3, with D maybe TRBD2 (6 bases). V lost 5 bases and J lost 3, with 12 bases in between. Germline V lookup: CDR1 LNHDA, CDR2 SQIVND (reference sequence). CDR3 size: 14 residues. The DNA for the CDR3 is TGTGCCAGTAGTTCGCGGCGGGGAACAGATACGCAGTATTTT. The encoded protein is CASSSRRGTDTQYF.

The chain links TRBV7-9 to TRBJ1-1; TRBD1 agrees at 8 bases. The CDR3 length is 14 residues. From germline, CDR1 is SEHNR and CDR2 FQNEAQ (reference sequence). With V trimmed by 5 bases and J by 6 bases, 8 bases remained unmatched. The chain's CDR3 is CASSLTGGKAEAFF. The CDR3 DNA is TGTGCCAGCAGCCTTACAGGGGGAAAAGCTGAAGCTTTCTTT.

This clone was detected once. This rearrangement joins TRBV28 to TRBJ2-5; 9 bases are a match to TRBD2. After removal of 6 bases from V and 6 bases from J, the junction contained 17 bases not matched to a gene. Per the germline V gene, CDR1 is MDHEN and CDR2 is SYDVKM. CDR3 length: 17 amino acids. The CDR3 protein is CASRKSGASGTEKTQYF. In DNA form, the CDR3 reads TGTGCCAGCAGAAAATCGGGGGCTAGCGGGACTGAGAAGACCCAGTACTTC.

The chain is built from TRBV5-4 and TRBJ2-2, with 9 positions matching TRBD1. The germline V gene has CDR1 SGHNT and CDR2 YYREEE (reference sequence). CDR3 size: 15 residues. V was pared by 5 bases and J by 4 bases, with 6 bases of the junction left unmatched. Here the CDR3 reads CASRRDRGVTGELFF. As DNA, the CDR3 is TGTGCCAGCAGGAGAGACAGGGGGGTCACCGGGGAGCTGTTTTTT.

The gene calls are TRBV2 and TRBJ2-5; a weak D match, TRBD2 (6 bases). V shed 7 bases and J shed 5 bases, with 20 bases lying between them. CDR1 is SNHLY, CDR2 FYNNEI, per germline. The length of the CDR3 is 15 residues. CDR3 in DNA: TGTGCCAGCACACACCCGTGGGTAGCGGAGGAGACCCAGTACTTC. This translates into CASTHPWVAEETQYF.

This clone was observed once. J is TRBJ2-2 and V is TRBV9; D not resolved. The CDR3 is 14 amino acids. Germline loops: CDR1 SGDLS, CDR2 YYNGEE. Deletions cut 3 bases from V and 3 bases from J, with 9 bases between. DNA for the CDR3: TGTGCCAGCAGCGACGATCGGTACACCGGGGAGCTGTTTTTT. It specifies CASSDDRYTGELFF.

This chain connects TRBV5-6 to TRBJ1-2; TRBD1 matches at 9 bases. Unmatched junction bases numbered 15, after V lost 4 bases and J lost 5 bases. The CDR3 loop spans 17 amino acids. Per germline, CDR1 SGHDT and CDR2 YYEEEE. The CDR3 DNA is TGTGCCAGCAGCGGTAGAGCGGACAGGGGTCGGAAGTATGGCTACACCTTC. Its translation: CASSGRADRGRKYGYTF.

The sample holds one count of this clone. In DNA form, the CDR3 reads TGTGCCAGCAGGTCGAGGGATACGAGCACTGAAGCTTTCTTT. Residues: CASRSRDTSTEAFF. The V gene is TRBV2, the J gene TRBJ1-1; D unresolved. This CDR3 contains 14 residues. Trimming stripped 6 bases from V and 4 bases from J, with 15 bases between. The germline V gene encodes CDR1 SNHLY and CDR2 FYNNEI. The full variable domain, rest sourced from reference TRBV2 and TRBJ1-1, is EPEVTQTPSHQVTQMGQEVILRCVPISNHLYFYWYRQILGQKVEFLVSFYNNEISEKSEIFDDQFSVERPDGSNFTLKIRSTKLEDSAMYFCASRSRDTSTEAFFGQGTRLTVV.

The chain combines TRBV29-1 with TRBJ2-5; 13 positions match TRBD2. There are 17 residues in the CDR3. Per germline, CDR1 SQVTM and CDR2 ANQGSEA. J gave up 2 bases and V 0 bases, and 6 bases lay outside the gene matches. The CDR3 coding sequence is TGCAGCGTTGAAGAGGCTCGGACTAGCGGGAGACAAGAGACCCAGTACTTC. Protein product: CSVEEARTSGRQETQYF.

The chain links TRBV4-2 to TRBJ2-3; possibly TRBD2 for D (5 bases). The CDR3 runs to 15 residues. Deletions cut 5 bases from V and 2 bases from J, with 14 bases between. Germline lookup yields CDR1 LGHNA and CDR2 YNFKEQ. The CDR3 sequence: CASSYAPGITDTQYF. DNA for the CDR3: TGTGCCAGCAGCTACGCTCCGGGAATCACAGATACGCAGTATTTT.

The rearrangement joins TRBV28 to TRBJ1-5, with no clear D. Per germline, CDR1 MDHEN and CDR2 SYDVKM. V was clipped by 4 bases and J by 5 bases, with 12 bases between them. The CDR3 is made up of 14 amino acids. The CDR3 nucleotides are TGTGCCAGCAGTTCCCCAGGATCGGATCAGCCCCAGCATTTT. Its translation is CASSSPGSDQPQHF.

The chain has TRBV11-2 and TRBJ2-1, with 13 positions matching TRBD2. With 5 bases clipped from V and 8 bases from J, the junction kept 15 bases outside the gene matches. This CDR3 contains 18 residues. Germline lookup yields CDR1 SGHAT and CDR2 FQNNGV. This chain's CDR3 is CASSPREILAGGPHEQFF. As DNA, the CDR3 is TGTGCCAGCAGCCCGCGGGAAATACTAGCGGGAGGGCCGCATGAGCAGTTCTTC.

V gene TRBV27 combines with J gene TRBJ2-1; D is possibly TRBD2 (6 bases). CDR1 and CDR2 (germline): MNHEY, SMNVEV (reference sequence). Trimming stripped 3 bases from V and 4 bases from J, with 16 bases between. The CDR3 is 16 residues long. The CDR3 nucleotides are TGTGCCAGCAGTTTCCTTAGCGGAGACGAATACAATGAGCAGTTCTTC. This encodes CASSFLSGDEYNEQFF.

This chain links TRBV2 with TRBJ2-7, with 13 bases identical to TRBD2. Trimming at V came to 6 bases and at J to 1 base, leaving 6 bases not matched to a gene. Germline lookup yields CDR1 SNHLY and CDR2 FYNNEI. There are 16 residues in the CDR3. The CDR3 loop is CASSGPGLAGSYEQYF. CDR3 nucleotide sequence: TGTGCCAGCAGCGGACCGGGACTAGCGGGATCCTACGAGCAGTACTTC.

As DNA, the CDR3 is TGTGCCAGTAGTATATCGGACGGGGAGGCTCAGCCCCAGCATTTT. Translation: CASSISDGEAQPQHF. V and J are TRBV19 and TRBJ1-5; D is unresolved. V lost 2 bases, J lost 6 bases, and 14 bases lay in between. This CDR3 comprises 15 residues. Germline assignment: CDR1 LNHDA and CDR2 SQIVND (reference sequence).

The chain couples TRBV28 to TRBJ1-2, with D uncertain. Germline V gene sequence: CDR1 MDHEN, CDR2 SYDVKM. The CDR3 totals 11 residues. The germline V and J ends were trimmed by 1 base and 8 bases, with 5 bases remaining between them. The CDR3 nucleotides are TGTGCCAGCAGTTTATCTAGAGGCTACACCTTC. Encoded protein: CASSLSRGYTF.

The CDR3 DNA reads TGTGCCAGCGGAGGACAGGGGGCAGGGAACACTGAAGCTTTCTTT. It translates to CASGGQGAGNTEAFF. The chain couples TRBV28 to TRBJ1-1; TRBD1 aligns across 11 bases. This CDR3 has 15 amino acids. The V segment lost 8 bases and the J segment 1 base; nucleotides outside the gene matches: 6. Germline lookup yields CDR1 MDHEN and CDR2 SYDVKM.

The chain links TRBV7-3 to TRBJ2-1; D perhaps matches TRBD2 (6 bases). The CDR3 has 16 residues. The germline V and J ends were trimmed by 5 bases and 8 bases, with 22 bases remaining between them. Germline assignment: CDR1 SGHTA and CDR2 FQGTGA. CDR3 sequence reads: CASSPPGTPHVHEQFF. The CDR3 DNA reads TGTGCCAGCAGCCCCCCTGGGACTCCCCACGTTCATGAGCAGTTCTTC.